The 25 T cell receptor beta chains given below trace back to one sample, sequenced in a study of cytomegalovirus exposure and HLA in healthy donors (TCRdb year 2017). The method behind the library was the immunoSEQ multiplex PCR assay. The multiplex PCR relied on a mix of 60 forward primers for TCR Vbeta segments and 13 reverse primers for TCR Jbeta segments. TCRdb took this table from immuneACCESS and kept in-frame rearrangements with V and J called. Such tables lack part of the clones; where checked against another copy, unresolved V genes explain under half of the gap, and the rest is unexplained. The table for this sample lists about 130,000 clones; 75% to 85% of them were counted only once. The ten most abundant clones make up less than 3% of the sample. Material: PBMCs. These receptors were collected from a man aged 45 to 65 in good health and CMV-seronegative.

The V gene is TRBV4-2, the J gene TRBJ2-1; the match to TRBD2 covers 11 bases. This CDR3 has 16 residues. V lost 4 bases to trimming and J lost 6 bases; unmatched junction nucleotides: 8. Germline V gene lookup returns CDR1 LGHNA and CDR2 YNFKEQ. The CDR3 DNA follows: TGTGCCAGCAGCCTGTTAGCGGGGGGGGACCTCAATGAGCAGTTCTTC. It specifies CASSLLAGGDLNEQFF.

This rearrangement joins TRBV11-2 to TRBJ1-2; D ambiguous. The CDR3 is 13 residues long. Germline-derived CDR1 and CDR2 are SGHAT and FQNNGV. The V and J ends lost 5 bases and 4 bases respectively, with 11 bases between them. The CDR3 loop reads CASSPLESYGYTF. CDR3 DNA: TGTGCCAGCAGCCCCTTAGAGAGCTATGGCTACACCTTC.

The chain has TRBV6-1 and TRBJ1-5, with D possibly matching TRBD1 (5 bases). Germline lookup yields CDR1 MNHNS and CDR2 SASEGT. V was cut by 2 bases and J by 1 base, with 12 bases left in between. The CDR3 is 16 amino acids. CDR3 sequence: CASSEFRGYSNQPQHF. The DNA for the CDR3 is TGTGCCAGCAGTGAATTTAGGGGCTACAGCAATCAGCCCCAGCATTTT.

This sequence joins TRBV9 and TRBJ2-3; D possibly corresponds to TRBD1 (6 bases). Germline V CDR1 and CDR2: SGDLS, YYNGEE. Trimming removed 3 bases from V and 2 bases from J, with 10 bases in between. This CDR3 spans 14 amino acids. As DNA, the CDR3 is TGTGCCAGCAGCGCCCGACAGGACACAGATACGCAGTATTTT. Translated: CASSARQDTDTQYF.

V gene TRBV7-9 combines with J gene TRBJ2-5, with 14 bases fitting TRBD2. V gave up 8 bases and J gave up 4 bases; unmatched junction bases: 0. This CDR3 contains 13 residues. Germline CDR1 and CDR2: SEHNR and FQNEAQ (reference sequence). In DNA, the CDR3 is TGTGCCAGCGGACTAGCGGGGGGAGAGACCCAGTACTTC. Protein product: CASGLAGGETQYF. Full variable domain (rest looked up from reference TRBV7-9 and TRBJ2-5): DTGVSQNPRHKITKRGQNVTFRCDPISEHNRLYWYRQTLGQGPEFLTYFQNEAQLEKSRLLSDRFSAERPKGSFSTLEIQRTEQGDSAMYLCASGLAGGETQYFGPGTRLLVL.

The V gene is TRBV9, the J gene TRBJ1-2, with a possible D match to TRBD1 (5 bases). Germline V gene lookup returns CDR1 SGDLS and CDR2 YYNGEE. The CDR3 is made up of 15 amino acids. The V end lost 0 bases, the J end lost 3 bases, and 12 bases lay between the germline ends. The CDR3 spells CASSVDAGMDYGYTF. As DNA, the CDR3 is TGTGCCAGCAGCGTAGATGCAGGGATGGACTATGGCTACACCTTC.

The gene calls are TRBV5-8 and TRBJ1-5; TRBD1 aligns across 8 bases. The CDR3 loop spans 17 amino acids. CDR1 is SGHTS and CDR2 is YDEGEE in the germline V gene. V gave up 2 bases and J gave up 4 bases; unmatched junction bases: 11. CDR3 DNA sequence: TGTGCCAGCAGCTTATATATAGGACAGGGCCTAAATCAGCCCCAGCATTTT. It translates to CASSLYIGQGLNQPQHF.

The CDR3 nucleotides are TGCGCCAGCAGCCAAGATGGGAGGGTCGGCGAGCAGTACTTC. It specifies CASSQDGRVGEQYF. The V call is TRBV4-1, the J call TRBJ2-7, with 7 bases matching TRBD2. Trimming removed 0 bases from V and 6 bases from J; junction bases left unmatched: 5. This CDR3 is built from 14 residues. Germline lookup yields CDR1 MGHRA and CDR2 YSYEKL.

The J gene is TRBJ2-5, the V gene TRBV4-1; no clear D. Trimming pared 0 bases from V and 1 base from J, leaving 9 bases between. This CDR3 has 15 amino acids. Germline CDR1 is MGHRA and CDR2 is YSYEKL. The CDR3 region is CASSQDSRFQETQYF. In DNA form, the CDR3 reads TGCGCCAGCAGCCAAGATTCGAGGTTCCAAGAGACCCAGTACTTC.

The chain joins TRBV4-1 to TRBJ1-2; D uncertain. In germline, CDR1 is MGHRA, CDR2 YSYEKL. V gave up 4 bases and J gave up 3 bases, with 15 bases separating them. There are 15 residues in the CDR3. CDR3 DNA sequence: TGCGCCAGCAGCCCCAAACCGGGTCCAGACTATGGCTACACCTTC. This translates into CASSPKPGPDYGYTF.

This clone was found a few times. This rearrangement joins TRBV2 to TRBJ1-1; D is unclear. V was clipped by 4 bases and J by 1 base, with 10 bases between them. CDR3 size: 14 residues. The germline V gene encodes CDR1 SNHLY and CDR2 FYNNEI. The CDR3 DNA follows: TGTGCCAGCAGTGTGCTGAGAGGGAACACTGAAGCTTTCTTT. The encoded protein is CASSVLRGNTEAFF.

This chain links TRBV27 with TRBJ2-3, with 14 bases aligning to TRBD2. CDR3 size: 17 residues. CDR1 and CDR2 from the germline V gene are MNHEY and SMNVEV (reference sequence). With 6 bases clipped from V and 6 bases from J, the junction kept 11 bases outside the gene matches. This chain's CDR3 is CASRPGLGTSGGDTQYF. Written as DNA, the CDR3 is TGTGCCAGCAGACCGGGGCTAGGGACTAGCGGGGGTGATACGCAGTATTTT.

J is TRBJ1-1 and V is TRBV7-6; 11 bases map to TRBD1. The germline V gene encodes CDR1 SGHVS and CDR2 FNYEAQ. Germline trimming cut 5 bases from V and 7 bases from J; bases unmatched to any gene: 6. This CDR3 region has 14 residues. Here the CDR3 reads CASSQGQGVVEAFF. CDR3 coding DNA: TGTGCCAGCAGCCAGGGACAGGGGGTGGTTGAAGCTTTCTTT.

This clone was seen a handful of times. The V call is TRBV7-6, the J call TRBJ2-2; TRBD2 aligns across 9 bases. Trimming removed 2 bases from V and 1 base from J; junction bases left unmatched: 5. CDR1 is SGHVS, CDR2 FNYEAQ, per germline. The CDR3 length is 17 residues. The CDR3: CASSLFTTSGNTGELFF. DNA for the CDR3: TGTGCCAGCAGCTTATTCACGACTAGCGGGAACACCGGGGAGCTGTTTTTT.

This clone was counted between two and nine times. V is TRBV19 and J is TRBJ2-2, with TRBD2 as a possible D gene (5 bases). This CDR3 spans 15 amino acids. Trimming pared 2 bases from V and 4 bases from J, leaving 11 bases between. Germline-derived CDR1 and CDR2 are LNHDA and SQIVND (reference sequence). The CDR3 DNA reads TGTGCCAGTAGTATACGGCTAGCAAGCACCGGGGAGCTGTTTTTT. Translated: CASSIRLASTGELFF.

This rearrangement joins TRBV2 to TRBJ1-6; D remains unclear. The V end lost 6 bases, the J end lost 8 bases, and 11 bases lay between the germline ends. CDR1 and CDR2 from the germline V gene are SNHLY and FYNNEI. The CDR3 covers 13 residues. Here the CDR3 reads CASREVGDSPLHF. Written as DNA, the CDR3 is TGTGCCAGCAGGGAGGTTGGGGATTCACCCCTCCACTTT.

This clone was recorded a few times. Written as DNA, the CDR3 is TGTGCCAGCAGTTTATACTCGGTGAACACTGAAGCTTTCTTT. Translating it yields CASSLYSVNTEAFF. V and J are TRBV27 and TRBJ1-1; D remains unclear. The CDR3 runs 14 residues. V was shortened by 1 base and J by 0 bases, with 6 bases between the two germline ends. CDR1 and CDR2 (germline): MNHEY, SMNVEV (reference sequence).

In this sample, this clone turned up a few times. The rearrangement uses TRBV4-1 and TRBJ1-4, with D possibly TRBD1 on 6 matching bases. The length of the CDR3 is 17 residues. With 1 base removed from V and 8 bases from J, the gap between germline ends came to 20 bases. Germline assignment: CDR1 MGHRA and CDR2 YSYEKL. CDR3 sequence: CASSQVFPLTGPEKLFF. In nucleotides, the CDR3 is TGCGCCAGCAGCCAAGTCTTTCCCCTGACAGGCCCCGAAAAACTGTTTTTT.

The chain uses TRBV4-1 and TRBJ1-2; 7 bases line up with TRBD1. Trimming took 3 bases from V and 4 from J; bases not matched to a gene: 8. This CDR3 is 15 amino acids long. Germline V gives CDR1 MGHRA, CDR2 YSYEKL. CDR3 sequence reads: CASSHKGAYSYGYTF. CDR3 sequence (DNA): TGCGCCAGCAGCCACAAGGGGGCATACTCCTATGGCTACACCTTC.

The chain couples TRBV7-9 to TRBJ2-6, with TRBD1 matching over 7 bases. V shed 5 bases and J 1 base; nucleotides not matched to a gene: 14. There are 19 residues in the CDR3. In germline, CDR1 is SEHNR, CDR2 FQNEAQ (reference sequence). CDR3 in amino acids: CASSPRDSWPPSGANVLTF. DNA of the CDR3: TGTGCCAGCAGCCCCCGGGACAGTTGGCCTCCTTCTGGGGCCAACGTCCTGACTTTC.

Comment on this clone: At one of its ends the junction is not consistent with the germline gene, which may arise from a read error. The CDR3 DNA reads as TGTGCCAGCAGTTTAGGGACAAAGGAGATCTTC. Residues: CASSLGTKEIF. The chain recombines TRBV6-5 with TRBJ2-7; possibly TRBD1 for D (6 bases). The V gene's germline CDR1 is MNHEY and CDR2 SVGAGI. CDR3 length: 11 residues.

The V and J genes are TRBV7-9 and TRBJ2-3; 7 bases match TRBD1. The J segment lost 0 bases and the V segment lost 3 bases, leaving 9 bases of the junction unmatched. Germline loops: CDR1 SEHNR, CDR2 FQNEAQ (reference sequence). The CDR3 covers 17 residues. CDR3 sequence reads: CASSFRRTGLSTDTQYF. The CDR3, as DNA: TGTGCCAGCAGCTTCCGGAGGACAGGACTCAGCACAGATACGCAGTATTTT.

V usage is TRBV9 and J usage is TRBJ1-5, with 7 bases that match TRBD1. The trim removed 3 bases at V and 0 bases at J, leaving 3 bases unmatched. CDR1 and CDR2 (germline): SGDLS, YYNGEE. The CDR3 spans 15 residues. The CDR3 here is CASSAQGGSNQPQHF. The CDR3 DNA reads as TGTGCCAGCAGCGCGCAGGGGGGTAGCAATCAGCCCCAGCATTTT.

The count of this clone is one. This chain links TRBV19 with TRBJ2-2; D is possibly TRBD1 (7 bases). The CDR3 has 17 amino acids. Trimming stripped 8 bases from V and 3 bases from J, with 22 bases between. CDR1 is LNHDA and CDR2 is SQIVND in the germline V gene (reference sequence). The CDR3 DNA follows: TGTGCCAGTTCAGGGGGAGGAATGGGACCGTACACCGGGGAGCTGTTTTTT. Amino acids: CASSGGGMGPYTGELFF. Supplemented by reference TRBV19 and TRBJ2-2, the full variable domain reads DGGITQSPKYLFRKEGQNVTLSCEQNLNHDAMYWYRQDPGQGLRLIYYSQIVNDFQKGDIAEGYSVSREKKESFPLTVTSAQKNPTAFYLCASSGGGMGPYTGELFFGEGSRLTVL.

This clone was recorded once. The chain combines TRBV6-5 with TRBJ1-6; maybe TRBD1 (6 bases). The V end was cut by 0 bases, the J end by 8 bases, with 14 bases between. The CDR3 contains 16 residues. Germline assignment: CDR1 MNHEY and CDR2 SVGAGI. The DNA for the CDR3 is TGTGCCAGCAGTTACTCCGTGGACAGTCTATATTCACCCCTCCACTTT. Residues: CASSYSVDSLYSPLHF.